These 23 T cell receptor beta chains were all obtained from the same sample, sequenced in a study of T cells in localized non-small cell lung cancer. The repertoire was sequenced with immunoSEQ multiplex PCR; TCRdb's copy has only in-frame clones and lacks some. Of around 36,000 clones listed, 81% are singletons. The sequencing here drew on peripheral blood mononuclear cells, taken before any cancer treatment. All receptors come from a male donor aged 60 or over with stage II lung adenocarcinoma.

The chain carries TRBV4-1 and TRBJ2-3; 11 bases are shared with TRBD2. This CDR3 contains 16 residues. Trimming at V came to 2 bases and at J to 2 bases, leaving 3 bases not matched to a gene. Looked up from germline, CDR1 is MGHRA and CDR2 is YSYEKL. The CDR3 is CASSQLSGRATDTQYF. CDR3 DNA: TGCGCCAGCAGCCAACTTAGCGGGAGGGCCACAGATACGCAGTATTTT.

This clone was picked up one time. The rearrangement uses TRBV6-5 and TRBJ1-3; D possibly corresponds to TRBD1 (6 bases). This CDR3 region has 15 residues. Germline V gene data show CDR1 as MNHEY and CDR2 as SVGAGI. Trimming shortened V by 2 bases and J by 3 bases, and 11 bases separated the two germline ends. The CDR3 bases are TGTGCCAGCAGTTACGGGGGGGCAGGTGGAAACACCATATATTTT. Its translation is CASSYGGAGGNTIYF.

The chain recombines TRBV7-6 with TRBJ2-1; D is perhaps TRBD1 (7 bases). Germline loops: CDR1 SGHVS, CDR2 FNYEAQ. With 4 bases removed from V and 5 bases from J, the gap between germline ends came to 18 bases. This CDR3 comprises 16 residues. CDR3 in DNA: TGTGCCAGCAGCTCGTCCCGGGACAGACTAGACAATGAGCAGTTCTTC. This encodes CASSSSRDRLDNEQFF.

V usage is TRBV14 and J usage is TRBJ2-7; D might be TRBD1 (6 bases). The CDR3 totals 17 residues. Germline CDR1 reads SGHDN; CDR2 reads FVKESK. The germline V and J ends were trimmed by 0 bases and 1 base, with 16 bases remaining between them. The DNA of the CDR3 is TGTGCCAGCAGCCAAGATAGGAACAGGGTCGAATCCTACGAGCAGTACTTC. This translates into CASSQDRNRVESYEQYF.

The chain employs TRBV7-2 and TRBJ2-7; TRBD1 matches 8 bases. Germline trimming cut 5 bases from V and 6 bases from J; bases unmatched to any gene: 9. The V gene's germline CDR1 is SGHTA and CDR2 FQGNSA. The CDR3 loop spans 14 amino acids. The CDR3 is CASSRGQGRGEQYF. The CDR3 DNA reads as TGTGCCAGCAGCCGAGGACAGGGACGGGGCGAGCAGTACTTC. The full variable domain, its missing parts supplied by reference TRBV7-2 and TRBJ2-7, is GAGVSQSPSNKVTEKGKDVELRCDPISGHTALYWYRQSLGQGLEFLIYFQGNSAPDKSGLPSDRFSAERTGGSVSTLTIQRTQQEDSAVYLCASSRGQGRGEQYFGPGTRLTVT.

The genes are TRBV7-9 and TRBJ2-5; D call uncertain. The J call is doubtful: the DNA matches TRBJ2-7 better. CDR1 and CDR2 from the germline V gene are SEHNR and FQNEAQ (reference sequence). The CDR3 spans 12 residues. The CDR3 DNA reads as TGTGCCAGCAGCTTAGGGAGTTACGAGCAGTACTTC. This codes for CASSLGSYEQYF.

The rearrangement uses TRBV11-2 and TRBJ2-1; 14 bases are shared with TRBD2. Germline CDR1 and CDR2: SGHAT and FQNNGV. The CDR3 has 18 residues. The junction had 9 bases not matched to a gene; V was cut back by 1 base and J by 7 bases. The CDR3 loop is CASSLVSGTSGRGNEQFF. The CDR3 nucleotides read TGTGCCAGCAGCTTAGTCAGCGGGACTAGCGGGAGAGGGAATGAGCAGTTCTTC.

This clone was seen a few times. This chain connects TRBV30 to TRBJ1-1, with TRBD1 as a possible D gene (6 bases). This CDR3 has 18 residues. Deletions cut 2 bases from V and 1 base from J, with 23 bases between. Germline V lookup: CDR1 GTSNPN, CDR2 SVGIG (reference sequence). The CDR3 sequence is CAWSSGGRGKDANTEAFF. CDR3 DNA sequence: TGTGCCTGGAGTTCGGGCGGCAGGGGAAAGGACGCGAACACTGAAGCTTTCTTT.

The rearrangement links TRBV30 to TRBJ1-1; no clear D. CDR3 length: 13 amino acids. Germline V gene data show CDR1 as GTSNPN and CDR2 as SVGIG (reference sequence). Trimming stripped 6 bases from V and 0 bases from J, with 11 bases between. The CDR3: CACGVGMNTEAFF. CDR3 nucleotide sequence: TGTGCCTGCGGGGTGGGGATGAACACTGAAGCTTTCTTT.

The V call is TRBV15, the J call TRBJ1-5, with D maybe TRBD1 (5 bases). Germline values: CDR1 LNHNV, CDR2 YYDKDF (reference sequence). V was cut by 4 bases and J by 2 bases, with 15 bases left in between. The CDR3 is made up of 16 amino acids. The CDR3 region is CATSTGGVRRNQPQHF. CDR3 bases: TGTGCCACCAGCACTGGGGGGGTTAGACGCAATCAGCCCCAGCATTTT.

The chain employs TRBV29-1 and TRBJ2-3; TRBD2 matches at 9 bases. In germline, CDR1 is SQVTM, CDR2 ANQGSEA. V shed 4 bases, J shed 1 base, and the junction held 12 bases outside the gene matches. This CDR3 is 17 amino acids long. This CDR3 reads CSVAPNLSGSGTDTQYF. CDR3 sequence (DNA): TGCAGCGTTGCCCCCAACCTTAGCGGGAGTGGCACAGATACGCAGTATTTT.

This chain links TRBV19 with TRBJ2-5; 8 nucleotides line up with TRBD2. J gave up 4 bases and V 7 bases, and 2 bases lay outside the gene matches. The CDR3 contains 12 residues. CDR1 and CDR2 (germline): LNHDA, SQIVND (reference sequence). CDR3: CASTGGAETQYF. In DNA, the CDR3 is TGTGCCAGTACCGGGGGGGCAGAGACCCAGTACTTC.

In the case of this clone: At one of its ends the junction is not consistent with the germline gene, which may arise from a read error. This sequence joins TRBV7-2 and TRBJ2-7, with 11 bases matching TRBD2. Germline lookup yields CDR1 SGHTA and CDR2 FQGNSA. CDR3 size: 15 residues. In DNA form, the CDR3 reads TGTGCCAGCAGCCTAGCGGGAGGTTTCTCCTACGAGCAGTACTTC. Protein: CASSLAGGFSYEQYF.

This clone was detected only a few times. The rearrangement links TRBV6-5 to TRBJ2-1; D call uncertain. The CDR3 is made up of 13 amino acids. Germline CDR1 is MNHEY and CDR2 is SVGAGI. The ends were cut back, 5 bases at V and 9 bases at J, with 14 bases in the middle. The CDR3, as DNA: TGTGCCAGCAGTACTTCAAGGTGGGGTGAGCAGTTCTTC. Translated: CASSTSRWGEQFF.

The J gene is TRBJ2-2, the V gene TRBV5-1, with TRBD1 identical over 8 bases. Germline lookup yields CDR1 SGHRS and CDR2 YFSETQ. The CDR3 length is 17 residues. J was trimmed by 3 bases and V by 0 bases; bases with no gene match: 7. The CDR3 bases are TGCGCCAGCAGCTTGGATCCGGACAGGGCTGACACCGGGGAGCTGTTTTTT. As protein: CASSLDPDRADTGELFF.

In DNA, the CDR3 is TGTGCCAGCAGCGTAGGTGACGGGAGCCCCTACAATGAGCAGTTCTTC. This translates into CASSVGDGSPYNEQFF. The V gene is TRBV9, the J gene TRBJ2-1; maybe TRBD2 (6 bases). Per germline, CDR1 SGDLS and CDR2 YYNGEE. CDR3 size: 16 residues. V was cut by 0 bases and J by 2 bases, with 12 bases left in between.

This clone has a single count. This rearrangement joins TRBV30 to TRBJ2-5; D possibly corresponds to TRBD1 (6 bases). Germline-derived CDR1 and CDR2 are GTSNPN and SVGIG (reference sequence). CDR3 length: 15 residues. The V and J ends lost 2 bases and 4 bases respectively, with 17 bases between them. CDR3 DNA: TGTGCCTGGAGTTCCCAAGCATTAGGGGGAGAGACCCAGTACTTC. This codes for CAWSSQALGGETQYF.

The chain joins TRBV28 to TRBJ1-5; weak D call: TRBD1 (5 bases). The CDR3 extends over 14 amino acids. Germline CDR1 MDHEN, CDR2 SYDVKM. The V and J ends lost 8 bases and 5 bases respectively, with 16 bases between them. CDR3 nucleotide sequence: TGTGCCAGCTCCGCCGTCAAGGGGCATCAGCCCCAGCATTTT. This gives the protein CASSAVKGHQPQHF.

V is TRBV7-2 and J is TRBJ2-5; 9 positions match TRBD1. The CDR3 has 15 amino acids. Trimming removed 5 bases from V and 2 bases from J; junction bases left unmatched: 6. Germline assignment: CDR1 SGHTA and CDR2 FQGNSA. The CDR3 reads CASSPRDRVQETQYF. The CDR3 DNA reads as TGTGCCAGCAGCCCCCGGGACAGGGTGCAAGAGACCCAGTACTTC.

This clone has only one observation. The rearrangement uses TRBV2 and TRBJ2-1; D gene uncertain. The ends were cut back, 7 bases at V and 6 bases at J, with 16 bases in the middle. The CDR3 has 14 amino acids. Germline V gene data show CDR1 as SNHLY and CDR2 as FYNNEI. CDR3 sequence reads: CASKQTRLTNEQFF. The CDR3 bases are TGTGCCAGCAAGCAGACAAGGCTTACCAATGAGCAGTTCTTC.

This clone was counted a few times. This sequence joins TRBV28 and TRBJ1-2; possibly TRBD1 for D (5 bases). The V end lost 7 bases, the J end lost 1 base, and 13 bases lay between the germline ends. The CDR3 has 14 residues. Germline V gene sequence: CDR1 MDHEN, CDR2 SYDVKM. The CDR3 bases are TGTGCCAGCACCCGAGACAGAGTTAACTATGGCTACACCTTC. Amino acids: CASTRDRVNYGYTF.

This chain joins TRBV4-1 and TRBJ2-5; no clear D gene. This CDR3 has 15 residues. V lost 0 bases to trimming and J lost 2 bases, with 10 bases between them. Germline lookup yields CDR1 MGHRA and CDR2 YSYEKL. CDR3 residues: CASSQDVTRQETQYF. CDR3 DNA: TGCGCCAGCAGCCAAGATGTGACCAGACAAGAGACCCAGTACTTC.

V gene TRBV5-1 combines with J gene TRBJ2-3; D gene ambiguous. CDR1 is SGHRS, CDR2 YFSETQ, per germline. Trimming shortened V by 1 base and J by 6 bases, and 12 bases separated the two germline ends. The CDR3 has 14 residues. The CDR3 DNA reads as TGCGCCAGCAGCTTGCAGACGTCCGGGGATACGCAGTATTTT. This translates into CASSLQTSGDTQYF.